The 22 T cell receptor beta chains in this list originate from one sample, sequenced in a study of PD-1 blockade in classical Hodgkin lymphoma (dated by TCRdb to between 2020 and 2021). Library prep was done by the immunoSEQ multiplex PCR assay. In TCRdb, the immuneACCESS table is reduced to in-frame sequences with V and J assigned. These tables do not hold every clone; where another copy was compared, an unresolved V gene accounts for under half, and the others remain unexplained. The sample table shows 20,000 to 30,000 clones, and 81% are seen once. The ten largest clones add up to roughly 21% of the sample. The time point label, as the study defines it: cycle 2 day 1 (C2D1) of nivolumab. Relapse after autologous stem cell transplantation had occurred in all trial patients, and cohorts A, B and C were distinguished by prior brentuximab vedotin exposure. The sequencing used peripheral blood mononuclear cells (PBMCs), collected before the second cycle of nivolumab. These receptors were collected from a human donor with classical Hodgkin lymphoma.

This chain connects TRBV11-2 to TRBJ2-6; unclear D gene. The ends were cut back, 6 bases at V and 3 bases at J, with 12 bases in the middle. The CDR3 consists of 15 residues. CDR1 is SGHAT and CDR2 is FQNNGV in the germline V gene. The CDR3 protein is CASSSGVGGANVLTF. As DNA, the CDR3 is TGTGCCAGCAGTTCTGGGGTGGGTGGGGCCAACGTCCTGACTTTC.

The rearrangement uses TRBV10-1 and TRBJ2-2; 9 bases are shared with TRBD2. J was trimmed by 0 bases and V by 3 bases; bases with no gene match: 2. The CDR3 has 16 amino acids. Germline CDR1 and CDR2: WNHNN and SYGVQD (reference sequence). CDR3 sequence (DNA): TGCGCCAGCAGTGAAGCGGGAGGCACGAACACCGGGGAGCTGTTTTTT. Encoded protein: CASSEAGGTNTGELFF.

The rearrangement joins TRBV5-1 to TRBJ2-4, with unresolved D. CDR3 length equals 15 residues. From germline, CDR1 is SGHRS and CDR2 YFSETQ. V dropped 0 bases and J dropped 4 bases, with 11 bases sitting between them. The CDR3 sequence: CASSLVSPSKNIQYF. CDR3 nucleotides: TGCGCCAGCAGCTTGGTGTCCCCGTCGAAAAACATTCAGTACTTC. Full variable domain (remainder filled in from reference TRBV5-1 and TRBJ2-4): KAGVTQTPRYLIKTRGQQVTLSCSPISGHRSVSWYQQTPGQGLQFLFEYFSETQRNKGNFPGRFSGRQFSNSRSEMNVSTLELGDSALYLCASSLVSPSKNIQYFGAGTRLSVL.

This chain connects TRBV5-1 to TRBJ2-5; possibly TRBD2 for D (5 bases). V was clipped by 4 bases and J by 2 bases, with 9 bases between them. In germline, CDR1 is SGHRS, CDR2 YFSETQ. The CDR3 sequence is 13 residues long. The CDR3 DNA is TGCGCCAGCAGCCCCCGAGGGCAAGAGACCCAGTACTTC. It yields the protein CASSPRGQETQYF.

The CDR3, as DNA: TGTGCCAGCAGGTCCCTGGACTTAAGAATCTTGAACACCGGGGAGCTGTTTTTT. Amino acid sequence: CASRSLDLRILNTGELFF. The chain couples TRBV11-2 to TRBJ2-2; tentative D call: TRBD2 (5 bases). The germline V gene encodes CDR1 SGHAT and CDR2 FQNNGV. Trimming shortened V by 6 bases and J by 1 base, and 21 bases separated the two germline ends. CDR3 length: 18 residues.

The rearrangement uses TRBV29-1 and TRBJ2-3, with D possibly called TRBD1 or TRBD2 (5 bases each). V was pared by 6 bases and J by 0 bases, with 10 bases between. The CDR3 has 13 residues. In germline, CDR1 is SQVTM, CDR2 ANQGSEA. This CDR3 is CSVDWDSTDTQYF. The CDR3 bases are TGCAGCGTCGATTGGGACAGCACAGATACGCAGTATTTT.

V gene TRBV10-3 combines with J gene TRBJ2-1; 8 bases align to TRBD2. The CDR3 length is 15 residues. J was trimmed by 0 bases and V by 6 bases; bases with no gene match: 4. Germline values: CDR1 ENHRY, CDR2 SYGVKD. The CDR3 nucleotides read TGTGCCATCAGACGGACTAGCTCCTCCTACAATGAGCAGTTCTTC. Its translation: CAIRRTSSSYNEQFF.

This sequence joins TRBV28 and TRBJ2-3; unclear D gene. Trimming shortened V by 2 bases and J by 6 bases, and 18 bases separated the two germline ends. The CDR3 consists of 16 residues. CDR1 is MDHEN, CDR2 SYDVKM, per germline. In nucleotides, the CDR3 is TGTGCCAGCAGTTTACACGGACGGGTATCTGGGGATACGCAGTATTTT. This sequence encodes CASSLHGRVSGDTQYF.

V usage is TRBV7-2 and J usage is TRBJ1-2, with 9 nucleotides matching TRBD1. This CDR3 has 15 amino acids. In germline, CDR1 is SGHTA, CDR2 FQGNSA. J lost 6 bases, V lost 1 base, and 6 bases had no gene match. In DNA, the CDR3 is TGTGCCAGCAGCTTAGTTGGGACAGGGTTGGATGGCTACACCTTC. Translating gives CASSLVGTGLDGYTF.

The rearrangement uses TRBV28 and TRBJ1-3; maybe TRBD1 (6 bases). The germline V and J ends were trimmed by 6 bases and 0 bases, with 24 bases remaining between them. The CDR3 covers 19 residues. CDR1 MDHEN and CDR2 SYDVKM come from the germline V gene. This CDR3 is CASRHDVLRTVFSGNTIYF. The CDR3 DNA sequence: TGTGCCAGCAGGCACGACGTTTTACGGACAGTCTTCTCTGGAAACACCATATATTTT.

V and J are TRBV25-1 and TRBJ1-2, with 9 bases matching TRBD1. Germline loops: CDR1 MGHDK, CDR2 SYGVNS. The CDR3 has 17 amino acids. J was trimmed by 7 bases and V by 1 base; bases with no gene match: 13. The CDR3 protein is CASSEFGGTGSWSGYTF. DNA of the CDR3: TGTGCCAGCAGTGAATTCGGCGGGACAGGGTCATGGAGTGGCTACACCTTC.

J is TRBJ2-1 and V is TRBV2, with TRBD2 identical over 7 bases. Germline V gene lookup returns CDR1 SNHLY and CDR2 FYNNEI. After removal of 7 bases from V and 0 bases from J, the junction contained 12 bases not matched to a gene. The CDR3 runs to 17 residues. The CDR3 DNA reads as TGTGCCAGCATTGACTTCCCTAGCGGACGCTCCTACAATGAGCAGTTCTTC. Translating gives CASIDFPSGRSYNEQFF.

The V gene is TRBV28, the J gene TRBJ1-5; TRBD1 might be the D (5 bases). The CDR3 runs 14 residues. V dropped 3 bases and J dropped 7 bases, with 13 bases sitting between them. Per germline, CDR1 MDHEN and CDR2 SYDVKM. The CDR3, as DNA: TGTGCCAGCAGTTTCGGGACTTGGGGGCAGCCCCAGCATTTT. It is translated as CASSFGTWGQPQHF.

This chain uses TRBV7-2 with TRBJ2-1; D is possibly TRBD2 (5 bases). The germline gives CDR1 SGHTA, CDR2 FQGNSA. The CDR3 is 11 amino acids. The ends were cut back, 3 bases at V and 10 bases at J, with 7 bases in the middle. The CDR3 spells CASSLREEQFF. The CDR3 region has the DNA TGTGCCAGCAGCTTGAGGGAAGAGCAGTTCTTC.

The rearrangement uses TRBV28 and TRBJ1-2; D gene unclear. The V gene lost 3 bases and the J gene lost 10 bases, with 18 bases spanning the gap. The CDR3 covers 14 residues. CDR1 and CDR2 from the germline V gene are MDHEN and SYDVKM. CDR3 coding DNA: TGTGCCAGCAGTTTCGCCGGACGGGCGGATGACTACACCTTC. It translates to CASSFAGRADDYTF.

The gene calls are TRBV2 and TRBJ2-5, with D tentatively TRBD2 (6 bases). The CDR3 covers 14 residues. Germline V gene data show CDR1 as SNHLY and CDR2 as FYNNEI. V lost 4 bases and J lost 4, with 13 bases in between. The CDR3 bases are TGTGCCAGCAGTGCGGCCTCCGGGGGAGAGACCCAGTACTTC. Its translation is CASSAASGGETQYF.

The chain combines TRBV18 with TRBJ2-7, with TRBD2 identical over 8 bases. With 1 base clipped from V and 2 bases from J, the junction kept 4 bases outside the gene matches. Germline CDR1 KGHSH, CDR2 LQKENI. This CDR3 has 15 amino acids. The DNA of the CDR3 is TGTGCCAGCTCACCACTACTAGCGGACCCCTACGAGCAGTACTTC. It translates to CASSPLLADPYEQYF.

The V gene is TRBV29-1, the J gene TRBJ2-2; D is undetermined. In germline, CDR1 is SQVTM, CDR2 ANQGSEA. Deletions cut 3 bases from V and 4 bases from J, with 9 bases between. CDR3 length: 13 amino acids. CDR3 nucleotides: TGCAGCGTTGATTTCAGTACCACCGGGGAGCTGTTTTTT. As protein: CSVDFSTTGELFF.

This clone has a handful of counts. The chain is built from TRBV2 and TRBJ2-1; weak D call: TRBD2 (6 bases). The V gene's germline CDR1 is SNHLY and CDR2 FYNNEI. V lost 7 bases and J 5 bases, leaving 15 bases between the germline ends. This CDR3 comprises 14 residues. DNA for the CDR3: TGTGCCAGCAAAGGACTAAGCGGTCACAATGAGCAGTTCTTC. This translates into CASKGLSGHNEQFF.

This chain connects TRBV11-3 to TRBJ1-1, with TRBD1 as a possible D gene (5 bases). Trimming removed 5 bases from V and 3 bases from J, with 22 bases in between. This CDR3 region has 17 residues. Germline V CDR1 and CDR2: SGHNT, YENEEA. CDR3 in DNA: TGTGCCAGCAGCCCCCCCGGGGGTTACAGTCCCGACACTGAAGCTTTCTTT. Protein product: CASSPPGGYSPDTEAFF.

V is TRBV28 and J is TRBJ1-3; D is ambiguous. From germline, CDR1 is MDHEN and CDR2 SYDVKM. Between the trimmed V and J ends, which lost 2 bases and 7 bases, there was a span of 12 bases. The CDR3 has 14 residues. The CDR3 loop reads CASSLSGVGNTIYF. CDR3 nucleotides: TGTGCCAGCAGTTTAAGCGGGGTTGGGAACACCATATATTTT.

CDR3 bases: TGTGCCAGCAGCTTGATGGCAGGATCGTCCGATACGCAGTATTTT. Translating it yields CASSLMAGSSDTQYF. V usage is TRBV5-4 and J usage is TRBJ2-3; D is ambiguous. The CDR3 sequence is 15 residues long. Trimming took 1 base from V and 6 from J, leaving 15 bases between them. In germline, CDR1 is SGHNT, CDR2 YYREEE (reference sequence).